Given below is one TCR beta chain in context. As yet, its antigen is unknown. This specimen belongs to a study of cytomegalovirus exposure and HLA in healthy donors. Across the whole study: The Caucasian-associated ancestry cluster contained about four fifths of the approximately 400 genotyped donors. The study's findings and limits: The authors judged a highly shared variant cluster likely a sequencing artifact.

J gave up 4 bases and V 0 bases, and 4 bases lay outside the gene matches. Looked up from germline, CDR1 is SGHNT and CDR2 is YYREEE (reference sequence). CDR3 length: 17 residues. PCR was performed using 60 Vbeta and 13 Jbeta primers. Produced via immunoSEQ multiplex PCR; TCRdb's table is partial and in-frame only. The profile shows 89,000 or so clones, about four fifths of them singletons. The genes are TRBV5-4 and TRBJ2-2; 12 bases line up with TRBD2. This TCR came from a man aged 18-30 years in good health and CMV-seropositive. The sequenced sample consisted of PBMCs. The CDR3 loop is CASSLAGLAGSTGELFF. The CDR3 coding sequence is TGTGCCAGCAGCTTGGCCGGACTAGCGGGGAGCACCGGGGAGCTGTTTTTT.